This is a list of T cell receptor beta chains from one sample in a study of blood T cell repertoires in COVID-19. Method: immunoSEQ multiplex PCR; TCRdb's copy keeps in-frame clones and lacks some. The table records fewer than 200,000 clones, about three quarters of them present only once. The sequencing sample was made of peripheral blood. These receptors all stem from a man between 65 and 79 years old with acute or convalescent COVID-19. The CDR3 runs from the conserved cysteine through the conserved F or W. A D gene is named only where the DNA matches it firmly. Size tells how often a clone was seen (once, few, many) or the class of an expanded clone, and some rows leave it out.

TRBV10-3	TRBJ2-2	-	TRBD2	TGTGCCATCAGGAGGACTAGCGGGACAAACACCGGGGAGCTGTTTTTT	CAIRRTSGTNTGELFF
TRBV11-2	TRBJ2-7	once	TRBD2	TGTGCCAGCAGCTTAGTCTTCAGGGCGGGGGGTTACGAGCAGTACTTC	CASSLVFRAGGYEQYF
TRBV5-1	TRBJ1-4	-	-	TGCGCCAGCAGCTTGGAACAGACAACTAATGAAAAACTGTTTTTT	CASSLEQTTNEKLFF
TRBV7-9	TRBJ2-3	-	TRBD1	TGTGCCAGCAGCTTAGGAGGGACAGGGGCGCCAGATACGCAGTATTTT	CASSLGGTGAPDTQYF
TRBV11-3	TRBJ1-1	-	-	TGTGCCAGCAGCTTAGCCCCGACAGCCAACACTGAAGCTTTCTTT	CASSLAPTANTEAFF
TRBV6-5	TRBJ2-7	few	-	TGTGCCAGCAGTTACTCCGCAGGGACTCCCTCCTACGAGCAGTACTTC	CASSYSAGTPSYEQYF
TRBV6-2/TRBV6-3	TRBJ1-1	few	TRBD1	TGTGCCAGCAGTTATTTCGGACAGGGAAAAACTGAAGCTTTCTTT	CASSYFGQGKTEAFF
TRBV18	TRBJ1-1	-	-	TGTGCCAGCTCCCCCACCCAGGGGATCATGAACACTGAAGCTTTCTTT	CASSPTQGIMNTEAFF
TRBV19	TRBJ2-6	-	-	TGTGCCAGTAGTGGCGGGTCCTCTGGGGCCAACGTCCTGACTTTC	CASSGGSSGANVLTF
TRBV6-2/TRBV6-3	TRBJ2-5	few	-	TGTGCCAGCAGTTACTTGCCGAGCACTGAAGAGACCCAGTACTTC	CASSYLPSTEETQYF
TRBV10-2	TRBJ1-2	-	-	TGCGCCAGCAGTGAGACCACAGGGATTAACTATGGCTACACCTTC	CASSETTGINYGYTF
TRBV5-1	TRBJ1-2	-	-	TGCGCCAGCAGCTTGCAGGGAAACTATGGCTACACCTTC	CASSLQGNYGYTF
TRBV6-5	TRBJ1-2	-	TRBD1	TGTGCCAGCAGGACAGGGGAAGGGGGCTACACCTTC	CASRTGEGGYTF
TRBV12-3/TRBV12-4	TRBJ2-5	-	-	TGTGCCAGCAGTTTAGCGGGAGTAGAGACCCAGTACTTC	CASSLAGVETQYF
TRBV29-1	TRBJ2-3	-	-	TGCAGCGTCGGACCCGCAGGGGATACGCAGTATTTT	CSVGPAGDTQYF
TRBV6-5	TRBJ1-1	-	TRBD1	TGTGCCAGCAACAGGGGCCCCGATGGCACTGAAGCTTTCTTT	CASNRGPDGTEAFF
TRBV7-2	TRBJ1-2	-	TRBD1	TGTGCCAGCAGCTCCGGACAGGGGACCGGCTACACCTTC	CASSSGQGTGYTF
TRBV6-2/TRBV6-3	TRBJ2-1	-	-	TGTGCCAGCAGTTCGTTTTCGGGCAGGGGAACACCTGCAAACAATGAGCAGTTCTTC	CASSSFSGRGTPANNEQFF
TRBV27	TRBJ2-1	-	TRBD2	TGTGCCAGCAGTTTTGCTAGCGGGAGGGCCTACAACAATGAGCAGTTCTTC	CASSFASGRAYNNEQFF
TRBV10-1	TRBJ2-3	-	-	TGCGCCAGCAGGAGCGGAGGGGATACGCAGTATTTT	CASRSGGDTQYF
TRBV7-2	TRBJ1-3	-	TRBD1	TGTGCCAGCAGCTTAGTCATCCGGACAGGATTTCCTGGAAACACCATATATTTT	CASSLVIRTGFPGNTIYF
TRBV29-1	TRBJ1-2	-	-	TGCAGCGTTGACCGGGGATCAGGCGGCTACACCTTC	CSVDRGSGGYTF